These 19 T cell receptor beta chains share one sample of origin, sequenced in a study of blood T cell repertoires in COVID-19. Clones were sequenced by immunoSEQ multiplex PCR, and TCRdb holds only the in-frame ones, with some missing. The table has some 70,000 clones, 80% to 90% seen once. The sample comprised peripheral blood. The receptors shown here come from a young man with acute or convalescent COVID-19.

The rearrangement links TRBV7-9 to TRBJ2-1, with a possible D match to TRBD1 (5 bases). V was clipped by 5 bases and J by 4 bases, with 6 bases between them. Germline V gene lookup returns CDR1 SEHNR and CDR2 FQNEAQ (reference sequence). CDR3 size: 12 residues. The CDR3 region has the DNA TGTGCCAGCAGCGCAGGGTACAATGAGCAGTTCTTC. Translated, it gives CASSAGYNEQFF.

The chain has TRBV3-1 (or the pseudogene TRBV3-2) and TRBJ1-6; 7 bases map to TRBD1. The germline V gene has CDR1 LGHDT and CDR2 YNNKEL (reference sequence). V was clipped by 4 bases and J by 5 bases; unmatched bases: 2. The CDR3 sequence is 14 residues long. Here the CDR3 reads CASSLGQNNSPLHF. CDR3 DNA: TGTGCCAGCAGCCTGGGACAGAATAATTCACCCCTCCACTTT.

There are a few counts of this clone. The CDR3 here is CASSLGQGPYEQYF. In DNA form, the CDR3 reads TGCGCCAGCAGCCTCGGACAGGGTCCGTACGAGCAGTACTTC. The chain combines TRBV4-1 with TRBJ2-7; TRBD1 aligns across 8 bases. From germline, CDR1 is MGHRA and CDR2 YSYEKL. CDR3 length: 14 residues. After removal of 4 bases from V and 4 bases from J, the junction contained 6 bases not matched to a gene.

V usage is TRBV6-7 and J usage is TRBJ2-7; 8 positions agree with TRBD2. TRBV6-7 is labeled an ORF, and its function is uncertain. The CDR3 length is 18 residues. V lost 7 bases and J lost 3; bases outside the gene matches: 20. CDR3 sequence: CASTNPPRSSGTLYEQYF. For the CDR3, the DNA is TGTGCCAGCACCAACCCCCCTCGAAGTAGCGGGACCCTCTACGAGCAGTACTTC.

This CDR3 is CASSQVVGSGPQHF. CDR3 DNA sequence: TGCGCCAGCAGCCAAGTGGTGGGTTCGGGGCCCCAGCATTTT. This rearrangement joins TRBV4-1 to TRBJ1-5; D not resolved. Per germline, CDR1 MGHRA and CDR2 YSYEKL. The CDR3 runs to 14 residues. V lost 1 base and J 9 bases, leaving 13 bases between the germline ends.

The CDR3 coding sequence is TGTGCCAGCAGTTCAGCGGGAGGTTCGGATACGCAGTATTTT. As protein: CASSSAGGSDTQYF. This rearrangement joins TRBV2 to TRBJ2-3, with TRBD2 matching 9 bases. The ends lost 5 bases at V and 6 bases at J; junction bases unmatched: 6. The CDR3 covers 14 residues. Germline-derived CDR1 and CDR2 are SNHLY and FYNNEI.

This clone was counted only a few times. The chain couples TRBV5-6 to TRBJ2-7; no definite D call. The germline V and J ends were trimmed by 4 bases and 4 bases, with 18 bases remaining between them. The CDR3 contains 15 residues. Per the germline V gene, CDR1 is SGHDT and CDR2 is YYEEEE. The CDR3 spells CASSLGHTTVYEQYF. The CDR3 nucleotides are TGTGCCAGCAGCCTGGGTCACACCACAGTGTACGAGCAGTACTTC.

The V gene is TRBV6-5, the J gene TRBJ2-3, with 7 bases that match TRBD1. This CDR3 spans 14 amino acids. CDR1 is MNHEY and CDR2 is SVGAGI in the germline V gene. Germline trimming cut 2 bases from V and 1 base from J; bases unmatched to any gene: 0. CDR3 residues: CASSYRGRTDTQYF. CDR3 DNA sequence: TGTGCCAGCAGTTACAGGGGGCGCACAGATACGCAGTATTTT.

The CDR3 protein is CASSYRDTSYEQYF. The CDR3 DNA follows: TGTGCCAGCAGCTACCGGGACACTTCCTACGAGCAGTACTTC. V and J are TRBV11-2 and TRBJ2-7; TRBD1 might be the D (6 bases). This CDR3 spans 14 amino acids. The V gene's germline CDR1 is SGHAT and CDR2 FQNNGV. Trimming took off 4 bases at V and 1 base at J, with 11 bases between the two ends.

The chain carries TRBV5-4 and TRBJ1-1; 9 bases are a match to TRBD1. The V and J ends lost 4 bases and 4 bases, in that order; junction bases with no gene match: 5. The CDR3 has 14 amino acids. Germline V gene sequence: CDR1 SGHNT, CDR2 YYREEE (reference sequence). The CDR3 protein is CASSLWDRATEAFF. In nucleotides, the CDR3 is TGTGCCAGCAGCCTATGGGACAGGGCCACTGAAGCTTTCTTT.

The gene calls are TRBV18 and TRBJ2-7, with TRBD1 matching over 8 bases. This CDR3 has 15 amino acids. J lost 2 bases, V lost 0 bases, and 3 bases had no gene match. From germline, CDR1 is KGHSH and CDR2 LQKENI. The CDR3 here is CASSPPGQGPYEQYF. The CDR3 DNA reads as TGTGCCAGCTCACCACCCGGACAGGGTCCCTACGAGCAGTACTTC.

The rearrangement uses TRBV4-1 and TRBJ1-5; possible D gene TRBD1, 6 bases. The CDR3 sequence is 15 residues long. Trimming cost V 4 bases and J 1 base, with 11 bases left between them. The germline V gene has CDR1 MGHRA and CDR2 YSYEKL. As DNA, the CDR3 is TGCGCCAGCAGCCCCCAGGGGATGAGCAATCAGCCCCAGCATTTT. This gives the protein CASSPQGMSNQPQHF.

The chain has TRBV6-1 and TRBJ1-4, with D maybe TRBD1 (5 bases). The CDR3 has 12 residues. Germline CDR1 reads MNHNS; CDR2 reads SASEGT. Trimming cost V 2 bases and J 7 bases, with 5 bases left between them. The chain's CDR3 is CASSEQGEKLFF. As DNA, the CDR3 is TGTGCCAGCAGTGAACAGGGTGAAAAACTGTTTTTT.

The chain joins TRBV19 to TRBJ2-5, with TRBD2 matching over 10 bases. Per the germline V gene, CDR1 is LNHDA and CDR2 is SQIVND (reference sequence). The CDR3 is 18 residues long. Trimming at V came to 6 bases and at J to 2 bases, leaving 15 bases not matched to a gene. For the CDR3, the DNA is TGTGCCAGTAGGTCCTCTAGCGGGAGAAGGGCCATACAAGAGACCCAGTACTTC. Amino acid sequence: CASRSSSGRRAIQETQYF.

The rearrangement uses TRBV5-4 and TRBJ1-1, with 8 bases that match TRBD1. This CDR3 has 15 amino acids. The germline V gene encodes CDR1 SGHNT and CDR2 YYREEE (reference sequence). The trim removed 0 bases at V and 2 bases at J, leaving 3 bases unmatched. This CDR3 is CASSLVDRGNTEAFF. The DNA for the CDR3 is TGTGCCAGCAGCTTGGTAGACAGGGGCAACACTGAAGCTTTCTTT.

The rearrangement links TRBV6-5 to TRBJ2-7; weak D call: TRBD2 (5 bases). CDR1 and CDR2 from the germline V gene are MNHEY and SVGAGI. This CDR3 region has 10 residues. The ends were cut back, 8 bases at V and 13 bases at J, with 15 bases in the middle. The CDR3 nucleotides are TGTGCCAGCGGTCGGGGAGAGTCATACTTC. This sequence encodes CASGRGESYF.

The V call is TRBV7-8, the J call TRBJ2-1; TRBD2 agrees at 13 bases. The CDR3 loop spans 18 amino acids. CDR1 and CDR2 (germline): SGHVS, FQNEAQ. After removal of 3 bases from V and 3 bases from J, the junction contained 8 bases not matched to a gene. The CDR3 coding sequence is TGTGCCAGCAGCTTGAACGGACTAGCGGGAGAGGGCTACAATGAGCAGTTCTTC. This translates into CASSLNGLAGEGYNEQFF.

V and J are TRBV29-1 and TRBJ1-1; D remains ambiguous. Trimming shortened V by 4 bases and J by 0 bases, and 6 bases separated the two germline ends. This CDR3 is built from 12 residues. Germline CDR1 and CDR2: SQVTM and ANQGSEA. The CDR3 loop reads CSVGQVNTEAFF. CDR3 in DNA: TGCAGCGTTGGGCAGGTGAACACTGAAGCTTTCTTT.

The chain couples TRBV15 to TRBJ1-5; D may be TRBD1 (6 bases). Germline-derived CDR1 and CDR2 are LNHNV and YYDKDF (reference sequence). V gave up 1 base and J gave up 7 bases, with 20 bases separating them. The CDR3 has 17 amino acids. CDR3 nucleotides: TGTGCCACCAGCAGAGGGGTGATGGGGGGCGGGGGCCAGCCCCAGCATTTT. Its translation: CATSRGVMGGGGQPQHF.